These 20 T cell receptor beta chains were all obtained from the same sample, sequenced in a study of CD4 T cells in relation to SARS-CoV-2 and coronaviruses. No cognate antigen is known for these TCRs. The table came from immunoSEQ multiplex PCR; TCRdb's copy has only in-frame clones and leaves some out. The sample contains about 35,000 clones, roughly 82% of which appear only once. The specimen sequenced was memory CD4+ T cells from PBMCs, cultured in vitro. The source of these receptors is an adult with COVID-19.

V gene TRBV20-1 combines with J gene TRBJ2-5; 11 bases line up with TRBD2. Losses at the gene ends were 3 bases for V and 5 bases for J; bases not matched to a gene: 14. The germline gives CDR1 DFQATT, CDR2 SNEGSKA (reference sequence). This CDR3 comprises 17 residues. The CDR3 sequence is CSASRVAGGPFGETQYF. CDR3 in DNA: TGCAGTGCTAGTCGGGTAGCGGGAGGGCCGTTTGGGGAGACCCAGTACTTC.

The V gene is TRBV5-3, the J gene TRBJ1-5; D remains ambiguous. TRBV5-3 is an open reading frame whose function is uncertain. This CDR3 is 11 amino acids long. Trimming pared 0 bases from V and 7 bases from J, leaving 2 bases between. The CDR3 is CARSLGQPQHF. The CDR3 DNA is TGTGCCAGAAGCTTGGGGCAGCCCCAGCATTTT.

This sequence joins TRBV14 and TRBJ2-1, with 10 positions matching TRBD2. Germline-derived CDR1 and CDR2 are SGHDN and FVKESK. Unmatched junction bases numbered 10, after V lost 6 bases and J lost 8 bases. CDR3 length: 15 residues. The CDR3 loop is CASRPSSGRVHEQFF. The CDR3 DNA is TGTGCCAGCAGACCTTCTAGCGGGAGAGTCCATGAGCAGTTCTTC.

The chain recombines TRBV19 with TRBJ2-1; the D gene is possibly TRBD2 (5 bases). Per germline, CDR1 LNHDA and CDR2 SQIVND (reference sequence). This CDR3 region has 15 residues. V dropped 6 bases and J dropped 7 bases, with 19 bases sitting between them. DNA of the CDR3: TGTGCCAGTAGAACGGGATGGCAGGACTCTAATGAGCAGTTCTTC. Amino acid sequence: CASRTGWQDSNEQFF.

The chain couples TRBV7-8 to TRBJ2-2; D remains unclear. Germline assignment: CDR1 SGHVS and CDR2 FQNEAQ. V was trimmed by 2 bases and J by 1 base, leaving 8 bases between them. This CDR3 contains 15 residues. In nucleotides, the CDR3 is TGTGCCAGCAGCTTACAGAGCGAGAACACCGGGGAGCTGTTTTTT. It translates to CASSLQSENTGELFF.

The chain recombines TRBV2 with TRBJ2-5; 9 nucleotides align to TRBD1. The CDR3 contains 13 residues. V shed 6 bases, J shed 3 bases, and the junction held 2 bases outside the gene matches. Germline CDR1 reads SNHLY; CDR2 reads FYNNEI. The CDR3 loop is CASSRDREETQYF. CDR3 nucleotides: TGTGCCAGCAGCCGGGACAGGGAAGAGACCCAGTACTTC.

The CDR3 DNA reads TGTGCCAGCAGCCCCCTTATCGACTATGAGCAGTTCTTC. Encoded protein: CASSPLIDYEQFF. The chain couples TRBV7-2 to TRBJ2-1; D not resolved. The V end was cut by 5 bases, the J end by 8 bases, with 13 bases between. This CDR3 is built from 13 residues. In germline, CDR1 is SGHTA, CDR2 FQGNSA.

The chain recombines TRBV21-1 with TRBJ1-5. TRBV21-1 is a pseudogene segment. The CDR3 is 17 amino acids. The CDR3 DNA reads TGTGCCAGCAGGCTTCCCAGGGTCGGAGGAAGCAATCAGCCCCAGCATTTT. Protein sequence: CASRLPRVGGSNQPQHF.

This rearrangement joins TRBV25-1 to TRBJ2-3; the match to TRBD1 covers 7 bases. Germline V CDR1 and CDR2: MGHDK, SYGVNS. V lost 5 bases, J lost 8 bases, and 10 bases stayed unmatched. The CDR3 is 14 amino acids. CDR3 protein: CASSSLDRVVTQYF. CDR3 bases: TGTGCCAGCAGTAGTCTAGACAGGGTAGTTACGCAGTATTTT.

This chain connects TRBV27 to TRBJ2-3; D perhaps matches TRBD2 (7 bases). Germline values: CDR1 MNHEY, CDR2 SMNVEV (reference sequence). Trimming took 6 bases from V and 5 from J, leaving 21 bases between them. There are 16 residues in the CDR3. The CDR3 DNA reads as TGTGCCAGCAGCCCCTTAGGGGGAGGGCCAAAAGATACGCAGTATTTT. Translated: CASSPLGGGPKDTQYF.

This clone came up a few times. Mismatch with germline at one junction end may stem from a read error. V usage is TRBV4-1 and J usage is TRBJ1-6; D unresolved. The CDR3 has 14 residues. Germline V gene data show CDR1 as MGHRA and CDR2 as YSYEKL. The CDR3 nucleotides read TGCGCCAGCAGCCAAGGTCTTTATTCGGGTTCGTTTACCTTT. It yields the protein CASSQGLYSGSFTF.

The chain's CDR3 is CASSQIDRDGNTIYF. In DNA, the CDR3 is TGTGCCAGCAGCCAAATCGACAGGGACGGAAACACCATATATTTT. The chain joins TRBV4-2 to TRBJ1-3, with 7 positions matching TRBD1. Looked up from germline, CDR1 is LGHNA and CDR2 is YNFKEQ. V shed 2 bases and J 4 bases; nucleotides not matched to a gene: 5. This CDR3 comprises 15 residues.

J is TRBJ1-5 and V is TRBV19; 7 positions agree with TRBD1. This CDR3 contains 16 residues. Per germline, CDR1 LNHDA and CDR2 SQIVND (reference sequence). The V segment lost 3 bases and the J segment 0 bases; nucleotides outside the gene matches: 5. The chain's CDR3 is CASSIIGGLSNQPQHF. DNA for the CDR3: TGTGCCAGTAGTATCATAGGGGGCCTTAGCAATCAGCCCCAGCATTTT. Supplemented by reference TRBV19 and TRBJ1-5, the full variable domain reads DGGITQSPKYLFRKEGQNVTLSCEQNLNHDAMYWYRQDPGQGLRLIYYSQIVNDFQKGDIAEGYSVSREKKESFPLTVTSAQKNPTAFYLCASSIIGGLSNQPQHFGDGTRLSIL.

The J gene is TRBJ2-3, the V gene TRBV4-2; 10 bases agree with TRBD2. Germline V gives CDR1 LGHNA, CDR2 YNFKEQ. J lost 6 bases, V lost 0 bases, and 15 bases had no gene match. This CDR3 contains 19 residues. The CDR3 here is CASSQDLASGSFKRDTQYF. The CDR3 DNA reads TGTGCCAGCAGCCAAGATCTGGCTAGCGGGAGTTTCAAAAGGGATACGCAGTATTTT.

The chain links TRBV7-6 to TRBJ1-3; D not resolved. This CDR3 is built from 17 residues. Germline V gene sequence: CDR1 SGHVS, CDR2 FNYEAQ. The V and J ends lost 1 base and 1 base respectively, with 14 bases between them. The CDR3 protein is CASSLESSGISGNTIYF. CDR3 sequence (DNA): TGTGCCAGCAGCTTAGAATCGTCGGGGATATCTGGAAACACCATATATTTT.

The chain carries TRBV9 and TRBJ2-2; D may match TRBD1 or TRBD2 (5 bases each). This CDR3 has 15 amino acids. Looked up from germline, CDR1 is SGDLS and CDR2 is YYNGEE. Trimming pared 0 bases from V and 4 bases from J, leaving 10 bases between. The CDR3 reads CASSVGGTGTGELFF. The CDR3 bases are TGTGCCAGCAGCGTAGGTGGGACGGGCACCGGGGAGCTGTTTTTT.

CDR3 sequence: CASSEGAGEPIQYF. The CDR3 coding sequence is TGTGCCAGCAGTGAAGGAGCGGGGGAACCCATTCAGTACTTC. The V gene is TRBV2, the J gene TRBJ2-4, with TRBD2 identical over 8 bases. The germline gives CDR1 SNHLY, CDR2 FYNNEI. CDR3 length: 14 residues. Unmatched junction bases numbered 5, after V lost 1 base and J lost 9 bases.

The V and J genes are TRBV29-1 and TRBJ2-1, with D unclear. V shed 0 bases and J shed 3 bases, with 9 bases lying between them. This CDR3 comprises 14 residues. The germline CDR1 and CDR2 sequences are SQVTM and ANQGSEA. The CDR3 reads CSVEDPTDYNEQFF. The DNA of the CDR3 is TGCAGCGTTGAAGATCCGACTGACTACAATGAGCAGTTCTTC.

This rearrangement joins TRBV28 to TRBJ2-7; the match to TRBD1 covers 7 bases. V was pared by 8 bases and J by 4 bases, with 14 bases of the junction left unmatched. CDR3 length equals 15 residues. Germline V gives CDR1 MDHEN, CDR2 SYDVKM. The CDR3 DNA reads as TGTGCCAGCCGCGCGTCAGGGGGTCATCGGTACGAGCAGTACTTC. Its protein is CASRASGGHRYEQYF.

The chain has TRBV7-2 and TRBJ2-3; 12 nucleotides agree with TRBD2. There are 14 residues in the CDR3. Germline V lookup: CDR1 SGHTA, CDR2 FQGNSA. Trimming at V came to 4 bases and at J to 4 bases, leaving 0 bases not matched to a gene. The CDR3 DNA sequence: TGTGCCAGCAGCTCTAGCGGGAGGGCAGATACGCAGTATTTT. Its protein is CASSSSGRADTQYF.